This is a list of T cell receptor beta chains from one sample in a study of shared clonotypes between healthy human individuals. Sequencing used immunoSEQ multiplex PCR; TCRdb keeps in-frame clones, though not all of them. This table has hundreds of thousands of clones, more than 70% appearing once. The material sequenced was memory CD4+ T cells sorted from blood. The receptors derive from a woman aged 25 to 39 in good health. Each CDR3 is given with its conserved first and last residue. D genes are given only for firm matches. Clone size is shown for a subset of rows, as once, few, many or a class of expanded clone.

>NA|NA|TRBJ2-6|TRBV28
TGTGCCAGCAGTCGCCGAGGGGGAACCGGGGCCAACGTCCTGACTTTC
CASSRRGGTGANVLTF
>TRBD1|NA|TRBJ2-7|TRBV6-6
TGTGCCAGCAGTTCCGACCGGACAGGATACGAGCAGTACTTC
CASSSDRTGYEQYF
>TRBD2|once|TRBJ2-2|TRBV29-1
TGCAGCGCCGGGGGAGGGGCAGCGAACACCGGGGAGCTGTTTTTT
CSAGGGAANTGELFF
>NA|NA|TRBJ2-1|TRBV10-3
TGTGCCATCAGTGATAGGCAAGGGAGGAGTGAGCAGTTCTTC
CAISDRQGRSEQFF
>TRBD2|NA|TRBJ2-1|TRBV19
TGTGCCAGTAGTAAACTAGCGGGAGCCTACAATGAGCAGTTCTTC
CASSKLAGAYNEQFF
>TRBD2|many|TRBJ2-3|TRBV18
TGTGCCAGCTCCCCGGCGGGAGTATTGGATACGCAGTATTTT
CASSPAGVLDTQYF
>NA|few|TRBJ2-7|TRBV18
TGTGCCAGCTCATCGGGACACGGATACGAGCAGTACTTC
CASSSGHGYEQYF
>TRBD2|once|TRBJ2-3|TRBV11-2
TGTGCCAGCAGCCTCCTAGCGGGAGGGCGGTCTATGACAGATACGCAGTATTTT
CASSLLAGGRSMTDTQYF
>TRBD1|NA|TRBJ1-1|TRBV19
TGTGCCAGTAGTATTTACAGGGGAAGAACTGAAGCTTTCTTT
CASSIYRGRTEAFF
>NA|NA|TRBJ2-5|TRBV6-6
TGTGCCAGCAGTTATTGGGACCGAGAGACCCAGTACTTC
CASSYWDRETQYF
>NA|few|TRBJ1-5|TRBV19
TGTGCCAGTAGTATAACGCGGAGCGGGCATCAGCCCCAGCATTTT
CASSITRSGHQPQHF
>NA|few|TRBJ2-5|TRBV15
TGTGCCACCAGCACGGACCTCCAGCAAGAGACCCAGTACTTC
CATSTDLQQETQYF
>TRBD1|NA|TRBJ2-7|TRBV29-1
TGCAGCGTTGGGACAGGGGGGAACGTCTACGAGCAGTACTTC
CSVGTGGNVYEQYF
>NA|many|TRBJ1-2|TRBV21-1
TGTGCCAGCAGCAAATCAGGCAACAGGGTCGGGGGCTACACCTTC
CASSKSGNRVGGYTF
>NA|NA|TRBJ2-3|TRBV11-2
TGTGCCAGCAGCTTAATCTGGGGGCGACTGAGCACAGATACGCAGTATTTT
CASSLIWGRLSTDTQYF
>NA|NA|TRBJ2-5|TRBV6-1
TGTGCCAGCATGCCAGAAGGGGAGACCCAGTACTTC
CASMPEGETQYF